The next 23 T cell receptor beta chains were all read from a single sample in a study of cytomegalovirus exposure and HLA in healthy donors. PCR used 60 Vbeta primers and 13 Jbeta primers. The data were produced by immunoSEQ multiplex PCR, yet TCRdb's version contains in-frame clones alone and is incomplete. Of 160,000 or so clones listed, roughly 88% are singletons. Sequencing was done on a sample of PBMCs. The receptors here all came from a man aged 50 to 60 in good health and CMV-seropositive.

The chain carries TRBV4-1 and TRBJ2-3; 8 bases agree with TRBD2. Germline CDR1 is MGHRA and CDR2 is YSYEKL. V shed 1 base and J 5 bases; nucleotides not matched to a gene: 8. The CDR3 sequence is 16 residues long. The CDR3 sequence: CASSQGWRGAGDTQYF. The DNA for the CDR3 is TGCGCCAGCAGCCAAGGATGGCGGGGGGCCGGAGATACGCAGTATTTT.

This clone has just a few counts. This chain joins TRBV6-5 and TRBJ2-1; D remains ambiguous. CDR1 and CDR2 (germline): MNHEY, SVGAGI. Trimming removed 5 bases at V and 6 bases at J, with 11 bases between. This CDR3 has 13 amino acids. The CDR3 coding sequence is TGTGCCAGCAGTCCCCTAAATGCCAATGAGCAGTTCTTC. As protein: CASSPLNANEQFF.

This clone occurred a few times. This sequence joins TRBV28 and TRBJ2-1; 10 bases are a match to TRBD2. V lost 7 bases to trimming and J lost 7 bases; unmatched junction nucleotides: 10. The CDR3 extends over 15 amino acids. CDR1 is MDHEN, CDR2 SYDVKM, per germline. The CDR3 nucleotides read TGTGCCAGCACCGAGAGCGGGAGGGTTCAGAATGAGCAGTTCTTC. Translation gives CASTESGRVQNEQFF.

This chain uses TRBV30 with TRBJ2-1, with 11 bases fitting TRBD2. After removal of 5 bases from V and 5 bases from J, the junction contained 5 bases not matched to a gene. Germline CDR1 reads GTSNPN; CDR2 reads SVGIG (reference sequence). The CDR3 is 14 amino acids. The CDR3 DNA is TGTGCCTGGGAACGACTAGCGGGAAACAATGAGCAGTTCTTC. Its protein product is CAWERLAGNNEQFF.

The CDR3 bases are TGTGCCAGCAGCCCCTTGGGAGGGCCAGATACGCAGTATTTT. Its translation is CASSPLGGPDTQYF. The rearrangement links TRBV9 to TRBJ2-3; 7 nucleotides line up with TRBD2. CDR1 and CDR2 from the germline V gene are SGDLS and YYNGEE. J lost 4 bases, V lost 4 bases, and 6 bases had no gene match. CDR3 size: 14 residues.

The count of this clone is one. This CDR3 is CSVDRLSTDTQYF. In nucleotides, the CDR3 is TGCAGCGTTGACAGGCTAAGCACAGATACGCAGTATTTT. J is TRBJ2-3 and V is TRBV29-1, with no clear D. The CDR3 runs 13 residues. In germline, CDR1 is SQVTM, CDR2 ANQGSEA. Trimming left V 3 bases short and J 0 bases short, with 7 bases between.

The gene calls are TRBV19 and TRBJ2-5, with D possibly matching TRBD2 (6 bases). The V gene lost 7 bases and the J gene lost 7 bases, with 19 bases spanning the gap. CDR1 is LNHDA and CDR2 is SQIVND in the germline V gene (reference sequence). The CDR3 totals 14 residues. In nucleotides, the CDR3 is TGTGCCAGTAAATCCCCGGGATTGGGAGGGACCCAGTACTTC. Translation: CASKSPGLGGTQYF.

The chain carries TRBV11-2 and TRBJ1-2; 7 bases line up with TRBD1. V was clipped by 5 bases and J by 2 bases; unmatched bases: 5. Per the germline V gene, CDR1 is SGHAT and CDR2 is FQNNGV. The CDR3 runs to 14 residues. The CDR3 DNA reads TGTGCCAGCAGCCCAACGACAGGGAACTATGGCTACACCTTC. Its translation is CASSPTTGNYGYTF.

The rearrangement uses TRBV9 and TRBJ2-5; D is perhaps TRBD1 (5 bases). CDR1 and CDR2 from the germline V gene are SGDLS and YYNGEE. V was shortened by 4 bases and J by 7 bases, with 23 bases between the two germline ends. The CDR3 consists of 16 residues. CDR3 residues: CASSIFDTGPPGTQYF. The CDR3 DNA sequence: TGTGCCAGCAGCATCTTTGACACAGGTCCGCCTGGGACCCAGTACTTC. The complete variable domain, with remaining parts taken from reference TRBV9 and TRBJ2-5, reads DSGVTQTPKHLITATGQRVTLRCSPRSGDLSVYWYQQSLDQGLQFLIQYYNGEERAKGNILERFSAQQFPDLHSELNLSSLELGDSALYFCASSIFDTGPPGTQYFGPGTRLLVL.

V gene TRBV6-5 combines with J gene TRBJ2-1; possibly TRBD2 for D (5 bases). The germline V gene has CDR1 MNHEY and CDR2 SVGAGI. The germline V and J ends were trimmed by 0 bases and 7 bases, with 10 bases remaining between them. CDR3 length equals 14 residues. In DNA form, the CDR3 reads TGTGCCAGCAGTTACTCAACTAGGCGTAATGAGCAGTTCTTC. This sequence encodes CASSYSTRRNEQFF.

This clone was recorded once. J is TRBJ2-7 and V is TRBV11-3; D might be TRBD1 (6 bases). In germline, CDR1 is SGHNT, CDR2 YENEEA. The CDR3 is 13 residues long. Trimming shortened V by 5 bases and J by 0 bases, and 8 bases separated the two germline ends. CDR3 DNA: TGTGCCAGCAGCCGGACAGACTCCTACGAGCAGTACTTC. It codes for CASSRTDSYEQYF.

The V gene is TRBV5-6, the J gene TRBJ2-1; 9 nucleotides match TRBD1. The CDR3 covers 15 residues. The V gene end was trimmed by 4 bases and the J gene end by 5 bases; junction bases not matched to a gene: 7. Germline V gives CDR1 SGHDT, CDR2 YYEEEE. The CDR3 region is CASSVLGTGNNEQFF. The CDR3 bases are TGTGCCAGCAGCGTCTTAGGGACAGGGAACAATGAGCAGTTCTTC.

This rearrangement joins TRBV6-6 to TRBJ1-2; 8 bases agree with TRBD1. After removal of 7 bases from V and 6 bases from J, the junction contained 4 bases not matched to a gene. This CDR3 spans 12 amino acids. The germline V gene encodes CDR1 MNHNY and CDR2 SVGAGI (reference sequence). The DNA for the CDR3 is TGTGCCAGCACTGACAGGGGAGATGGCTACACCTTC. Translated: CASTDRGDGYTF.

The chain links TRBV5-8 to TRBJ2-1; 7 bases agree with TRBD1. Germline CDR1 SGHTS, CDR2 YDEGEE. V shed 4 bases, J shed 0 bases, and the junction held 4 bases outside the gene matches. The CDR3 extends over 15 amino acids. DNA for the CDR3: TGTGCCAGCAGCCGGGACAGTAGCTCCTACAATGAGCAGTTCTTC. Translating it yields CASSRDSSSYNEQFF.

The sample holds many counts of this clone. The chain carries TRBV2 and TRBJ1-5; TRBD1 matches 9 bases. Germline V gives CDR1 SNHLY, CDR2 FYNNEI. The V segment lost 4 bases and the J segment 1 base; nucleotides outside the gene matches: 8. This CDR3 region has 17 residues. The CDR3 coding sequence is TGTGCCAGCAGTGGCGGGACAGGGTTTATGAGCAATCAGCCCCAGCATTTT. Protein product: CASSGGTGFMSNQPQHF.

J is TRBJ2-1 and V is TRBV7-9; D gene ambiguous. Trimming left V 0 bases short and J 5 bases short, with 8 bases between. The germline CDR1 and CDR2 sequences are SEHNR and FQNEAQ (reference sequence). This CDR3 region has 14 residues. CDR3 protein: CASSLAGPDNEQFF. The DNA of the CDR3 is TGTGCCAGCAGCTTAGCGGGCCCTGACAATGAGCAGTTCTTC.

The chain links TRBV5-1 to TRBJ2-3; 7 nucleotides line up with TRBD1. CDR3 length equals 16 residues. J was trimmed by 0 bases and V by 4 bases; bases with no gene match: 8. Germline CDR1 is SGHRS and CDR2 is YFSETQ. In DNA form, the CDR3 reads TGCGCCAGCAGCCCGCCCGGACAGGCTAGCACAGATACGCAGTATTTT. This translates into CASSPPGQASTDTQYF.

The V and J genes are TRBV7-9 and TRBJ2-5; D perhaps matches TRBD2 (5 bases). The germline V gene has CDR1 SEHNR and CDR2 FQNEAQ (reference sequence). The V end lost 1 base, the J end lost 4 bases, and 10 bases lay between the germline ends. The CDR3 spans 14 residues. The CDR3 spells CASSLVGLRETQYF. The DNA for the CDR3 is TGTGCCAGCAGCTTAGTCGGACTGCGAGAGACCCAGTACTTC.

This clone came up many times. V usage is TRBV9 and J usage is TRBJ1-1; 7 bases map to TRBD1. This CDR3 region has 13 residues. Per the germline V gene, CDR1 is SGDLS and CDR2 is YYNGEE. Trimming took 4 bases from V and 4 from J; bases not matched to a gene: 4. CDR3 nucleotide sequence: TGTGCCAGCAGCTTTGGGACAGCCACTGAAGCTTTCTTT. Translation: CASSFGTATEAFF. The full variable domain, rest sourced from reference TRBV9 and TRBJ1-1, is DSGVTQTPKHLITATGQRVTLRCSPRSGDLSVYWYQQSLDQGLQFLIQYYNGEERAKGNILERFSAQQFPDLHSELNLSSLELGDSALYFCASSFGTATEAFFGQGTRLTVV.

The chain links TRBV6-1 to TRBJ2-2; D is uncertain. CDR3 length: 11 amino acids. The V gene's germline CDR1 is MNHNS and CDR2 SASEGT. Trimming took off 8 bases at V and 4 bases at J, with 5 bases between the two ends. CDR3 in DNA: TGTGCCAGCGAGTCCACCGGGGAGCTGTTTTTT. Translating gives CASESTGELFF.

The rearrangement links TRBV29-1 to TRBJ2-7, with D maybe TRBD1 (6 bases). CDR1 SQVTM and CDR2 ANQGSEA come from the germline V gene. This CDR3 contains 12 residues. V was clipped by 5 bases and J by 0 bases, with 8 bases between them. CDR3 DNA sequence: TGCAGCGTTCAGGGGAGCTCCTACGAGCAGTACTTC. This sequence encodes CSVQGSSYEQYF.

This rearrangement joins TRBV25-1 to TRBJ2-5; D remains unclear. Deletions cut 6 bases from V and 4 bases from J, with 6 bases between. Germline V gene lookup returns CDR1 MGHDK and CDR2 SYGVNS. The length of the CDR3 is 11 residues. The CDR3 sequence is CASRRGETQYF. The CDR3 DNA sequence: TGTGCCAGCAGGAGAGGAGAGACCCAGTACTTC.

J is TRBJ1-4 and V is TRBV18; 7 bases fit TRBD1. Germline lookup yields CDR1 KGHSH and CDR2 LQKENI. This CDR3 is built from 16 residues. V lost 6 bases, J lost 0 bases, and 7 bases stayed unmatched. For the CDR3, the DNA is TGTGCCAGCTCCCCCGGAGGGACAGCAACTAATGAAAAACTGTTTTTT. Translated: CASSPGGTATNEKLFF.